The text below deals with one TCR beta chain. Antigen specificity is unknown. Primers used in a second PCR of about 7 to 12 cycles were a sample-barcoded 5' primer and a J-beta primer mix. TCRdb re-analysed the 5' RACE reads in MiXCR, keeping a single row per CDR3 protein. This table has about 1 million distinct CDR3 sequences, roughly a quarter appearing once. CDR3 length: 12 amino acids. Trimming at V came to 7 bases and at J to 10 bases, leaving 9 bases not matched to a gene. Germline loops: CDR1 SNHLY, CDR2 FYNNEI. This sample stems from a study of blood T cells in healthy people across ages. Study-wide results and caveats: The long-lived group displayed more naive CD4+ cells, plus higher diversity, than the aged donors did.

These data were also filed under a second study, of T cells of mothers and their children. That work contributes: Each mother gave over 9.5 million TCR beta CDR3 reads; each child, about 2.8 million.

This TCR was sampled from a girl aged 2 to 10 in good health. The sample was blood. The genes are TRBV2 and TRBJ2-7; TRBD1 matches at 8 bases. CDR3 nucleotide sequence: TGTGCCAGCACAGGACAGGGTTTCGACCAGTACTTC. The encoded protein is CASTGQGFDQYF.